The TCR beta chain described here comes from a study of cytomegalovirus exposure and HLA in healthy donors. V gave up 4 bases and J gave up 8 bases; unmatched junction bases: 12. Per germline, CDR1 SGHRS and CDR2 YFSETQ. This CDR3 comprises 14 residues. Primers: 60 Vbeta forward and 13 Jbeta reverse. The table came from immunoSEQ multiplex PCR; TCRdb's copy has only in-frame clones and leaves some out. The data hold fewer than 200,000 clones, with approximately 88% observed a single time. What was sequenced was PBMCs. The chain employs TRBV5-1 and TRBJ2-7; the match to TRBD1 covers 7 bases. This receptor was identified in a man aged 25-45 years in good health and CMV-seronegative. CDR3 sequence: CASSPDTGAGKQYF. The CDR3, as DNA: TGCGCCAGCAGCCCCGACACAGGGGCTGGGAAGCAGTACTTC. The entire variable domain, with the rest obtained from reference TRBV5-1 and TRBJ2-7, is as follows: KAGVTQTPRYLIKTRGQQVTLSCSPISGHRSVSWYQQTPGQGLQFLFEYFSETQRNKGNFPGRFSGRQFSNSRSEMNVSTLELGDSALYLCASSPDTGAGKQYFGPGTRLTVT.